These 9 T cell receptor beta chains came from one sample sequenced in a study of T cells in Graves' hyperthyroidism and ophthalmopathy. The source material, RNA transcripts, was used to amplify TCR beta CDR3 regions. Using the HTBI primer set, a first-round RT-PCR was run on the TCR CDR3. From the multiplex PCR reads, TCRdb called clonotypes with MiXCR, one entry per CDR3 protein. The sample yields approximately 400,000 distinct CDR3 sequences, roughly 15% seen once. The source material was blood. These receptors all stem from a woman younger than 45 with Graves' ophthalmopathy.

In its sample, this clonotype was seen many times. The rearrangement joins TRBV7-2 to TRBJ1-1, with D maybe TRBD1 (6 bases). The CDR3 has 13 amino acids. Between the trimmed V and J ends, which lost 1 base and 8 bases, there was a span of 11 bases. CDR1 and CDR2 (germline): SGHTA, FQGNSA. CDR3 in DNA: TGTGCCAGCAGCTTAGTCGAGGGGGGAGAAGCTTTCTTT. This translates into CASSLVEGGEAFF.

The V gene is TRBV5-1, the J gene TRBJ2-2; possibly TRBD1 for D (5 bases). V was clipped by 0 bases and J by 7 bases, with 10 bases between them. Germline CDR1 is SGHRS and CDR2 is YFSETQ. This CDR3 has 14 amino acids. The CDR3 DNA reads as TGCGCCAGCAGCTTGGAGGGGCGCTTCGGGGAGCTGTTTTTT. As protein: CASSLEGRFGELFF.

This clonotype appeared many times. The chain uses TRBV28 and TRBJ2-7, with 8 bases fitting TRBD2. Germline V gives CDR1 MDHEN, CDR2 SYDVKM. V trimming: 6 bases; J trimming: 3 bases; junction bases outside the gene matches: 10. This CDR3 has 15 residues. The CDR3 coding sequence is TGTGCCAGCAGGGGGAGACTAGCGCGGAACTACGAGCAGTACTTC. It codes for CASRGRLARNYEQYF. The full variable domain, its missing parts supplied by reference TRBV28 and TRBJ2-7, is DVKVTQSSRYLVKRTGEKVFLECVQDMDHENMFWYRQDPGLGLRLIYFSYDVKMKEKGDIPEGYSVSREKKERFSLILESASTNQTSMYLCASRGRLARNYEQYFGPGTRLTVT.

This clonotype was counted ten times or more. J is TRBJ1-2 and V is TRBV6-1; TRBD1 is a possible D gene (6 bases). CDR1 and CDR2 (germline): MNHNS, SASEGT. The length of the CDR3 is 13 residues. With 6 bases removed from V and 7 bases from J, the gap between germline ends came to 15 bases. In DNA form, the CDR3 reads TGTGCCAGCAGGGCCACAGGGTCAGGTGGCTACACCTTC. Translated: CASRATGSGGYTF.

The sample holds many counts of this clonotype. This chain connects TRBV28 to TRBJ2-5; 8 bases are a match to TRBD1. The CDR3 length is 14 residues. In germline, CDR1 is MDHEN, CDR2 SYDVKM. V trimming: 6 bases; J trimming: 5 bases; junction bases outside the gene matches: 8. The DNA of the CDR3 is TGTGCCAGCAGCCCAGGGGGCTCGTGGGAGACCCAGTACTTC. It yields the protein CASSPGGSWETQYF.

This clonotype was counted at least ten times. The chain joins TRBV2 to TRBJ2-6, with 7 bases lining up with TRBD2. V shed 10 bases and J 5 bases; nucleotides not matched to a gene: 8. Germline V gene lookup returns CDR1 SNHLY and CDR2 FYNNEI. This CDR3 has 14 amino acids. In nucleotides, the CDR3 is TGTGCCATTCAACTCGGGACTAGGGCCAACGTCCTGACTTTC. It specifies CAIQLGTRANVLTF.

This clonotype was counted ten times or more. The chain employs TRBV3-1 and TRBJ1-1; the match to TRBD1 covers 8 bases. The CDR3 runs to 14 residues. J gave up 6 bases and V 4 bases, and 7 bases lay outside the gene matches. Per the germline V gene, CDR1 is LGHDT and CDR2 is YNNKEL (reference sequence). DNA for the CDR3: TGTGCCAGCAGCCTTCTACAGGGGGATTCTGAAGCTTTCTTT. Translated, it gives CASSLLQGDSEAFF.

This clonotype was picked up many times. The chain combines TRBV18 with TRBJ1-3; 8 bases fit TRBD1. From germline, CDR1 is KGHSH and CDR2 LQKENI. This CDR3 is 16 amino acids long. J gave up 4 bases and V 0 bases, and 5 bases lay outside the gene matches. The CDR3 DNA reads as TGTGCCAGCTCACCACCTGGGACAGGTGGAGGAAACACCATATATTTT. As protein: CASSPPGTGGGNTIYF. Full variable domain (remainder filled in from reference TRBV18 and TRBJ1-3): NAGVMQNPRHLVRRRGQEARLRCSPMKGHSHVYWYRQLPEEGLKFMVYLQKENIIDESGMPKERFSAEFPKEGPSILRIQQVVRGDSAAYFCASSPPGTGGGNTIYFGEGSWLTVV.

In this sample, this clonotype turned up many times. The V call is TRBV12-3 or TRBV12-4, the J call TRBJ1-2; 7 nucleotides align to TRBD1. The ends lost 5 bases at V and 3 bases at J; junction bases unmatched: 12. The CDR3 has 16 amino acids. The CDR3 DNA is TGTGCCAGCAGTCCAGGGAAGGGGGCTGTAGACTATGGCTACACCTTC. Amino acid sequence: CASSPGKGAVDYGYTF.